This is a list of T cell receptor beta chains from one sample in a study of PD-L1 blockade in urothelial cancer. Sequencing used immunoSEQ multiplex PCR; TCRdb keeps in-frame clones, though not all of them. This table has about 45,000 clones, 70% to 90% appearing once. Material: PBMCs, obtained around atezolizumab (anti-PD-L1) treatment. These receptors all stem from a donor aged 40 or older with urothelial cancer. CDR3s include the opening cysteine and the closing phenylalanine or tryptophan. The D gene is left open where the match is weak. Clone size appears in some rows only: once, few, many, or a class for an expanded clone.

d_gene	v_gene	abundance	j_gene	CDR3aa	CDR3nt
TRBD1	TRBV7-6	.	TRBJ1-5	CASSLGAGGPDSNQPQHF	TGTGCCAGCAGCTTAGGAGCAGGGGGCCCTGATAGCAATCAGCCCCAGCATTTT
.	TRBV4-1	.	TRBJ2-2	CASSQGLGSPNTGELFF	TGCGCCAGCAGCCAAGGTCTGGGGAGCCCCAACACCGGGGAGCTGTTTTTT
.	TRBV18	.	TRBJ2-3	CASSLAGFNTDTQYF	TGTGCCAGCTCACTCGCGGGATTTAACACAGATACGCAGTATTTT
.	TRBV27	.	TRBJ2-5	CASSSNPNRAAETQYF	TGTGCCAGCAGTTCAAACCCTAACAGGGCCGCGGAGACCCAGTACTTC
.	TRBV6-5	.	TRBJ1-4	CASPGGWGGSEKLFF	TGTGCCAGCCCCGGAGGGTGGGGGGGGAGTGAAAAACTGTTTTTT
.	TRBV27	.	TRBJ2-1	CASSLPGKDPEEQFF	TGTGCCAGCAGTTTACCCGGGAAAGACCCCGAAGAGCAGTTCTTC
.	TRBV7-2	.	TRBJ2-7	CASSFPGTYEQYF	TGTGCCAGCAGCTTCCCGGGAACCTACGAGCAGTACTTC
.	TRBV27	.	TRBJ1-2	CASSLSRGNYGYTF	TGTGCCAGCAGTTTATCGCGGGGGAACTATGGCTACACCTTC
TRBD1	TRBV7-9	.	TRBJ2-3	CASSQGADTQYF	TGTGCCAGCAGCCAGGGGGCAGATACGCAGTATTTT
.	TRBV18	.	TRBJ1-1	CASSPTQGNTEAFF	TGTGCCAGCTCACCCACGCAGGGCAACACTGAAGCTTTCTTT
.	TRBV19	.	TRBJ1-5	CASGKRVSNQPQHF	TGTGCCAGTGGCAAGCGGGTTAGCAATCAGCCCCAGCATTTT
.	TRBV5-8	.	TRBJ1-5	CASSLRGGNQPQHF	TGTGCCAGCAGCTTGAGGGGCGGCAATCAGCCCCAGCATTTT
.	TRBV7-8	.	TRBJ1-3	CASSPRDTIYF	TGTGCCAGCAGCCCCCGGGACACCATATATTTT
.	TRBV28	.	TRBJ2-6	CASSFRGGGSGANVLTF	TGTGCCAGCAGTTTCAGGGGCGGGGGCTCGGGGGCCAACGTCCTGACTTTC
TRBD1	TRBV19	.	TRBJ1-2	CASSIGQGAGGYTF	TGTGCCAGTAGTATTGGACAGGGGGCCGGCGGCTACACCTTC
.	TRBV6-1	.	TRBJ1-5	CASSEVGSNQPQHF	TGTGCCAGCAGTGAAGTTGGCAGCAATCAGCCCCAGCATTTT
TRBD1	TRBV11-2	.	TRBJ1-1	CASSLGVGGLMNTEAFF	TGTGCCAGCAGCTTAGGGGTAGGGGGCCTTATGAACACTGAAGCTTTCTTT
TRBD2	TRBV5-5	.	TRBJ2-5	CASSLRGGGRAAETQYF	TGTGCCAGCAGCCTCCGCGGGGGCGGGAGGGCCGCGGAGACCCAGTACTTC
TRBD1	TRBV6-1	.	TRBJ1-4	CASSEFGGQGLEKLFF	TGTGCCAGCAGTGAATTCGGGGGACAGGGACTTGAAAAACTGTTTTTT
TRBD2	TRBV9	.	TRBJ2-1	CASSPRGLAGTSYNEQFF	TGTGCCAGCAGCCCCCGTGGACTAGCGGGAACATCCTACAATGAGCAGTTCTTC
.	TRBV25-1	.	TRBJ1-2	CASSEGGRGGSTF	TGTGCCAGCAGTGAAGGGGGGAGGGGAGGGTCGACCTTC
.	TRBV27	.	TRBJ2-7	CASSWGQGTYEQYF	TGTGCCAGCAGTTGGGGGCAGGGAACCTACGAGCAGTACTTC
TRBD1	TRBV28	.	TRBJ2-3	CASSLGDREGDTQYF	TGTGCCAGCAGTTTGGGGGACAGGGAAGGAGATACGCAGTATTTT
.	TRBV7-9	.	TRBJ1-1	CASRDSRAPGVAFF	TGTGCCAGCAGGGACTCAAGGGCTCCGGGTGTTGCTTTCTTT
.	TRBV4-3	.	TRBJ2-6	CASSQALADHSGANVLTF	TGCGCCAGCAGCCAAGCTTTAGCGGACCACTCTGGGGCCAACGTCCTGACTTTC
TRBD1	TRBV18	.	TRBJ1-2	CASSPATGTGATYGYTF	TGTGCCAGCTCACCAGCGACCGGGACAGGGGCCACCTATGGCTACACCTTC
.	TRBV7-2	once	TRBJ2-7	CASSLRGTHEQYF	TGTGCCAGCAGCCTAAGGGGGACCCACGAGCAGTACTTC
TRBD2	TRBV19	.	TRBJ2-3	CASSIAGTTLGDTQYF	TGTGCCAGTAGTATAGCGGGGACTACCCTGGGGGATACGCAGTATTTT